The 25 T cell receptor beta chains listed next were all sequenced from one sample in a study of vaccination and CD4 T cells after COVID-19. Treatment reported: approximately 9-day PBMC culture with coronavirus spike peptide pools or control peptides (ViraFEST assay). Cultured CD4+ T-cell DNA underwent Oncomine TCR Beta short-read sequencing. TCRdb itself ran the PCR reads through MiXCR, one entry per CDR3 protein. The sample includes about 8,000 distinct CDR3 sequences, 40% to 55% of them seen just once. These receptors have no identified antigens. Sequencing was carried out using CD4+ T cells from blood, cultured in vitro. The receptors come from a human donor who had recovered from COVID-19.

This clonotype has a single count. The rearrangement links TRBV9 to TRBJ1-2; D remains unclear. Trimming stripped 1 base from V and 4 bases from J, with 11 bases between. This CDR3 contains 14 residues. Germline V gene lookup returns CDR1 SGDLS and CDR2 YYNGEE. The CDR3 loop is CASSVQGVSYGYTF. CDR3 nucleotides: TGTGCCAGCAGCGTACAAGGAGTAAGCTATGGCTACACCTTC. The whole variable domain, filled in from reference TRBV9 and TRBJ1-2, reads DSGVTQTPKHLITATGQRVTLRCSPRSGDLSVYWYQQSLDQGLQFLIQYYNGEERAKGNILERFSAQQFPDLHSELNLSSLELGDSALYFCASSVQGVSYGYTFGSGTRLTVV.

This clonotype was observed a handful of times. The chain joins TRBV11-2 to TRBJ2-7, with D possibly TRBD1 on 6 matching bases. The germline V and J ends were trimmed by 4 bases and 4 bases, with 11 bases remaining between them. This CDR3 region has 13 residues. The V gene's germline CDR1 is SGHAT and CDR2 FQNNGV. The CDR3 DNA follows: TGTGCCAGCAGCTCCGGACAGCTTTACGAGCAGTACTTC. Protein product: CASSSGQLYEQYF.

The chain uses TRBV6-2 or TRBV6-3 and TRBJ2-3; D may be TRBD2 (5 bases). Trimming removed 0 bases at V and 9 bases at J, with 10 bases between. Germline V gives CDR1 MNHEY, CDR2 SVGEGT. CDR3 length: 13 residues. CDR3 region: CASSYSRGDTQYF. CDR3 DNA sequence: TGTGCCAGCAGTTACTCTCGGGGAGACACGCAGTATTTT.

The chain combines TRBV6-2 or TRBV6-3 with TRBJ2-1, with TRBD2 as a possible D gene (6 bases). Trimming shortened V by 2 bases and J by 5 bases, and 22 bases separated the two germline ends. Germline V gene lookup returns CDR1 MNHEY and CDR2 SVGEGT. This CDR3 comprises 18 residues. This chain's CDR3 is CASSYGGALPPSHNEQFF. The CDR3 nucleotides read TGTGCCAGCAGTTACGGCGGGGCCCTCCCTCCCTCGCACAATGAGCAGTTCTTC.

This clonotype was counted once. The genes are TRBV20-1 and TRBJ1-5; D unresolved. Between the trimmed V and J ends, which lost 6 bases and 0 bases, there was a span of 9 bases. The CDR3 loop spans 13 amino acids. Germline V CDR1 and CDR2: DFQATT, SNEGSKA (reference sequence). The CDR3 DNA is TGCAGTGCGATGGGGAGTAGCAATCAGCCCCAGCATTTT. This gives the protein CSAMGSSNQPQHF.

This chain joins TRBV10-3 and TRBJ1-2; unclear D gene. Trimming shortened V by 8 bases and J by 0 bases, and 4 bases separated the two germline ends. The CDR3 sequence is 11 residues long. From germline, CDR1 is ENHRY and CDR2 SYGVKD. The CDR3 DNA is TGTGCCATCGGTTCTAACTATGGCTACACCTTC. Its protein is CAIGSNYGYTF.

CDR3 sequence reads: CASSRGGEETQYF. CDR3 sequence (DNA): TGTGCCAGTAGTAGAGGAGGGGAGGAGACCCAGTACTTC. The V and J genes are TRBV19 and TRBJ2-5; tentative D call: TRBD2 (6 bases). The CDR3 sequence is 13 residues long. Trimming removed 4 bases at V and 5 bases at J, with 11 bases between. The germline gives CDR1 LNHDA, CDR2 SQIVND (reference sequence).

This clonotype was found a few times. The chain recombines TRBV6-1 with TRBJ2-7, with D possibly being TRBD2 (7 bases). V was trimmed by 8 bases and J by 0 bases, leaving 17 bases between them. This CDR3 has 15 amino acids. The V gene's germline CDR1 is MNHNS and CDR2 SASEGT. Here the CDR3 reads CASDPGGGASYEQYF. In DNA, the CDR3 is TGTGCCAGCGACCCTGGAGGGGGGGCCTCCTACGAGCAGTACTTC.

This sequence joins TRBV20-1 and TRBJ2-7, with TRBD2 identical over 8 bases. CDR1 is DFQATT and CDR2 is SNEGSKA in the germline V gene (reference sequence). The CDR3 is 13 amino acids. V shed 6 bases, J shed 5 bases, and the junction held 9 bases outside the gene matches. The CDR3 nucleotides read TGCAGTGCAACTCTAGCGGGTTGGGACGAGCAGTACTTC. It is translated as CSATLAGWDEQYF.

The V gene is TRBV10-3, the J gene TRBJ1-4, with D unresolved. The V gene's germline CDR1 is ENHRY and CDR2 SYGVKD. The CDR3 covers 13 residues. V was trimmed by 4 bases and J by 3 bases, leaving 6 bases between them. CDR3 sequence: CAISGQANEKLFF. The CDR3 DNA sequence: TGTGCCATCAGTGGGCAAGCTAATGAAAAACTGTTTTTT.

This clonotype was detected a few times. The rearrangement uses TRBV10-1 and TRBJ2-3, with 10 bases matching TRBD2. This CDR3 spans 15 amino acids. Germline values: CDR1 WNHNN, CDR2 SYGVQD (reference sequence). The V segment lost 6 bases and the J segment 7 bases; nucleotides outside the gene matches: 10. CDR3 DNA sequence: TGCGCCAGCAGCGTAACTAGCGGGGCAATTTATACGCAGTATTTT. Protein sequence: CASSVTSGAIYTQYF.

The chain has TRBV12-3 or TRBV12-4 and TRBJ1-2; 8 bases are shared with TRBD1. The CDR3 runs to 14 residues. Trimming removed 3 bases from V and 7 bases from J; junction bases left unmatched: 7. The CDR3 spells CASSLRAGGFGYTF. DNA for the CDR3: TGTGCCAGCAGTTTGAGAGCAGGGGGCTTTGGCTACACCTTC.

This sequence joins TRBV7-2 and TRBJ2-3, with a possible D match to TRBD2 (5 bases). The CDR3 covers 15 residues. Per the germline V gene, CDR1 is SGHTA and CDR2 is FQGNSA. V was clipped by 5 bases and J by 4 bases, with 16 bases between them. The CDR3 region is CASSPFEGVADTQYF. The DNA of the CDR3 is TGTGCCAGCAGCCCTTTCGAGGGAGTGGCAGATACGCAGTATTTT.

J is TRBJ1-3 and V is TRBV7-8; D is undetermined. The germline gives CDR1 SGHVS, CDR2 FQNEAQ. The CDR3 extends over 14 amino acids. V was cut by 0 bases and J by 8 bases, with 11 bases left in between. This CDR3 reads CASSLALIGDTIYF. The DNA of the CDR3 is TGTGCCAGCAGCTTAGCGCTAATTGGGGACACCATATATTTT.

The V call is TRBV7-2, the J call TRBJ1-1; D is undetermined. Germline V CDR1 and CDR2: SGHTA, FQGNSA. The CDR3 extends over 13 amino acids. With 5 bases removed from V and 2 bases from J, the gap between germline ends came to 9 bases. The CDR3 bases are TGTGCCAGCAGCGTGGACCAAAACACTGAAGCTTTCTTT. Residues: CASSVDQNTEAFF.

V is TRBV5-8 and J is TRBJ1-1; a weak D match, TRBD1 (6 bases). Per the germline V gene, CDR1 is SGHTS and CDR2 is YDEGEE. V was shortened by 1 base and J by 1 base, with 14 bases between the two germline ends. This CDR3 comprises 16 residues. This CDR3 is CASSLTGFHWNTEAFF. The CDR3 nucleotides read TGTGCCAGCAGCTTGACAGGGTTTCATTGGAACACTGAAGCTTTCTTT. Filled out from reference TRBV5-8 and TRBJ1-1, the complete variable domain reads EAGVTQSPTHLIKTRGQQATLRCSPISGHTSVYWYQQALGLGLQFLLWYDEGEERNRGNFPPRFSGRQFPNYSSELNVNALELEDSALYLCASSLTGFHWNTEAFFGQGTRLTVV.

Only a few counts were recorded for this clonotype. CDR3 region: CSALGGTSGSQETQYF. The CDR3 DNA follows: TGCAGTGCTCTGGGGGGGACTAGCGGAAGTCAAGAGACCCAGTACTTC. The chain joins TRBV20-1 to TRBJ2-5; 11 bases map to TRBD2. Germline V gene sequence: CDR1 DFQATT, CDR2 SNEGSKA (reference sequence). There are 16 residues in the CDR3. J gave up 2 bases and V 5 bases, and 10 bases lay outside the gene matches.

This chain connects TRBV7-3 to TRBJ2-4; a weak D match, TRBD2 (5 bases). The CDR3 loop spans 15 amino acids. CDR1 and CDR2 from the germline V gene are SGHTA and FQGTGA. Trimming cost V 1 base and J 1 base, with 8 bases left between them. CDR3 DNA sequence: TGTGCCAGCAGCTTAAACCCGGGGGCCAAAAACATTCAGTACTTC. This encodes CASSLNPGAKNIQYF.

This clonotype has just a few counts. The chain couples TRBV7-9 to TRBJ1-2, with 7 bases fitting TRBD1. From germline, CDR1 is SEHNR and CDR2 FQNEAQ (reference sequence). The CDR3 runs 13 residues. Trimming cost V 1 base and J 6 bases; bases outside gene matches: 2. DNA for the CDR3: TGTGCCAGCAGCTTAGACAGGGGCCATGGCTACACCTTC. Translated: CASSLDRGHGYTF.

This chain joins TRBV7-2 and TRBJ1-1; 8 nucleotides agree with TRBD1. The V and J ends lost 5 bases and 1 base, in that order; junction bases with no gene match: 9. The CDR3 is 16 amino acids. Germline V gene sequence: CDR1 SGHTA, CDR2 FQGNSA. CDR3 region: CASSPQGGGRNTEAFF. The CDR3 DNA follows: TGTGCCAGCAGCCCACAGGGGGGAGGTAGGAACACTGAAGCTTTCTTT.

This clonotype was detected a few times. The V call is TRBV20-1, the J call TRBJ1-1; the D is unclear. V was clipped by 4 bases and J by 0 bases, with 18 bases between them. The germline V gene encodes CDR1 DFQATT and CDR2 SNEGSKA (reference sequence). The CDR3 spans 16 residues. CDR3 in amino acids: CSAIDRSNGMNTEAFF. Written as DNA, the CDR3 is TGCAGTGCTATAGACCGAAGTAACGGGATGAACACTGAAGCTTTCTTT.

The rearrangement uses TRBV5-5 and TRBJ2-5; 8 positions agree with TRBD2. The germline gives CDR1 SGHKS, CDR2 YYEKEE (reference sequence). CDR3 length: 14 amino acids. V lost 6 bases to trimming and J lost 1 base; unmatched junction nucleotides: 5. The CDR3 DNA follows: TGTGCCAGCACCCCGGGGGGGGCCCAAGAGACCCAGTACTTC. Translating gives CASTPGGAQETQYF.

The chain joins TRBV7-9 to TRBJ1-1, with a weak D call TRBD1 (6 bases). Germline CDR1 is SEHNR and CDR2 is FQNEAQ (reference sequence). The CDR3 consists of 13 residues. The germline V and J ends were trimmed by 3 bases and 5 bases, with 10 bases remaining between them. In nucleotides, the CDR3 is TGTGCCAGCAGCTTTTTAGGGGGGACTGAAGCTTTCTTT. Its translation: CASSFLGGTEAFF.

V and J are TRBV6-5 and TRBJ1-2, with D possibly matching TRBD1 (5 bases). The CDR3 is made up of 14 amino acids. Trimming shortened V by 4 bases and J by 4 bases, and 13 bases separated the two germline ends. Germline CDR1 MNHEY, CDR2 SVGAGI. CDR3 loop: CASSSGGQGYGYTF. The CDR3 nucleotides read TGTGCCAGCAGTTCCGGAGGTCAGGGCTATGGCTACACCTTC.

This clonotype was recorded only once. CDR3 loop: CASSDTGDTDTQYF. The CDR3 coding sequence is TGTGCCAGCAGTGACACAGGGGACACAGATACGCAGTATTTT. V is TRBV25-1 and J is TRBJ2-3; 7 bases are shared with TRBD1. V was clipped by 3 bases and J by 2 bases; unmatched bases: 2. This CDR3 contains 14 residues. Germline V gives CDR1 MGHDK, CDR2 SYGVNS.